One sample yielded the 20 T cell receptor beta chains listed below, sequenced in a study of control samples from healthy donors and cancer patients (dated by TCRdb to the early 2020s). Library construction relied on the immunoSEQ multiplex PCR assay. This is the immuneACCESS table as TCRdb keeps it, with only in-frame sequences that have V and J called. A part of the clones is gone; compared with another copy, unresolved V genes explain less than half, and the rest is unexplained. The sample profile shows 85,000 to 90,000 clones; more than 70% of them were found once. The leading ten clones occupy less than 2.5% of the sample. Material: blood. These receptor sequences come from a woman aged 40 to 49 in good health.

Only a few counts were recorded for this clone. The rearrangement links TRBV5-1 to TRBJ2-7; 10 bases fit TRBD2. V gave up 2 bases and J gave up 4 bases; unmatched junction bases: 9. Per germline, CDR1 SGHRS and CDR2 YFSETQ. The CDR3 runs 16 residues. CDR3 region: CASSFLSGGAGYEQYF. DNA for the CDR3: TGCGCCAGCAGCTTCCTAAGCGGGGGGGCTGGTTACGAGCAGTACTTC.

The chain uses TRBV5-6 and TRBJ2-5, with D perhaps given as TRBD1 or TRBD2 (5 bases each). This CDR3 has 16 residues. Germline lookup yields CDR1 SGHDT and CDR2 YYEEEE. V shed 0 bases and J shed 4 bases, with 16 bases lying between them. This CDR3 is CASSLEARDPRETQYF. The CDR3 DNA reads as TGTGCCAGCAGCTTGGAAGCCCGGGACCCGAGAGAGACCCAGTACTTC. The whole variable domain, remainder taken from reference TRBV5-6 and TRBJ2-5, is DAGVTQSPTHLIKTRGQQVTLRCSPKSGHDTVSWYQQALGQGPQFIFQYYEEEERQRGNFPDRFSGHQFPNYSSELNVNALLLGDSALYLCASSLEARDPRETQYFGPGTRLLVL.

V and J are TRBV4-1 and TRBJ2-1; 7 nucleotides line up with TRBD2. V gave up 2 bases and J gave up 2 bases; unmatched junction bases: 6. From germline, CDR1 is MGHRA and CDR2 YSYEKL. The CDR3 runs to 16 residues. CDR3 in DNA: TGCGCCAGCAGCCAATCCCTGGGAGGGGCCTACAATGAGCAGTTCTTC. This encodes CASSQSLGGAYNEQFF.

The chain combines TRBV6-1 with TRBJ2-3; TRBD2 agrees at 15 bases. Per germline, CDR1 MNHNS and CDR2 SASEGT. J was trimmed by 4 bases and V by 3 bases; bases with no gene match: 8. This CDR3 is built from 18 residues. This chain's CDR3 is CASSEALGTSGGPDTQYF. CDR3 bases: TGTGCCAGCAGTGAGGCTCTCGGGACTAGCGGGGGGCCAGATACGCAGTATTTT.

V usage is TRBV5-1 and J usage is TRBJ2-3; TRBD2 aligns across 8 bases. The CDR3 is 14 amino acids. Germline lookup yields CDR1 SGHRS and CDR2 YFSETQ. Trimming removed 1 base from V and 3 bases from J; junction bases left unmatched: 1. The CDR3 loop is CASSLPGGTDTQYF. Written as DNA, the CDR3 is TGCGCCAGCAGCTTGCCGGGGGGGACAGATACGCAGTATTTT.

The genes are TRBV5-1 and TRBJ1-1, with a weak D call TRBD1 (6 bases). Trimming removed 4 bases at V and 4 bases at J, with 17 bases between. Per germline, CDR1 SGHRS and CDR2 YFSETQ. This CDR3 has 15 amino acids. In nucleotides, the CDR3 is TGCGCCAGCAGCCAGATCATGGGGGCTGGCACTGAAGCTTTCTTT. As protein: CASSQIMGAGTEAFF.

In DNA form, the CDR3 reads TGTGCCTGGAGCGAACAGAAGAACACCGGGGAGCTGTTTTTT. This translates into CAWSEQKNTGELFF. V gene TRBV30 combines with J gene TRBJ2-2, with D unclear. V was shortened by 3 bases and J by 1 base, with 9 bases between the two germline ends. CDR1 and CDR2 from the germline V gene are GTSNPN and SVGIG (reference sequence). The CDR3 is 14 residues long.

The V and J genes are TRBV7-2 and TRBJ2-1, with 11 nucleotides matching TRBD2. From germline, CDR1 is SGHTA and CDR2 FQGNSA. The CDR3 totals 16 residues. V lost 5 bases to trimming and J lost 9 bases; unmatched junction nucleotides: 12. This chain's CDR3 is CASSRSGGAPMSEQFF. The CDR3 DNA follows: TGTGCCAGCAGCCGTAGCGGGGGGGCCCCCATGAGTGAGCAGTTCTTC.

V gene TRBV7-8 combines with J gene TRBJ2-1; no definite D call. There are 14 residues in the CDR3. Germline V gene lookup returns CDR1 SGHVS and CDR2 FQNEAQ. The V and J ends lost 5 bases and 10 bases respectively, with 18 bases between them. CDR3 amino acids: CASSRAMNTAEQFF. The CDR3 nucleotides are TGTGCCAGCAGCCGAGCGATGAACACAGCAGAGCAGTTCTTC.

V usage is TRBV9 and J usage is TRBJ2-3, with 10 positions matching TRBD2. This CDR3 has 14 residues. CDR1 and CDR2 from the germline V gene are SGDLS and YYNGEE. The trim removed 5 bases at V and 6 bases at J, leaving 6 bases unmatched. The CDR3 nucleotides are TGTGCCAGCAGTGATAGCGGGGGGACTGATACGCAGTATTTT. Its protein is CASSDSGGTDTQYF. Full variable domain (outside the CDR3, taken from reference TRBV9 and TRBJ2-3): DSGVTQTPKHLITATGQRVTLRCSPRSGDLSVYWYQQSLDQGLQFLIQYYNGEERAKGNILERFSAQQFPDLHSELNLSSLELGDSALYFCASSDSGGTDTQYFGPGTRLTVL.

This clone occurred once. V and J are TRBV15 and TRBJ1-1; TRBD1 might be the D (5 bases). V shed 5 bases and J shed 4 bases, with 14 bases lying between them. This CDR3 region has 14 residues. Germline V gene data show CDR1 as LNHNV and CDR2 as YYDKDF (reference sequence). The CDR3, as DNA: TGTGCCACCAGCCCCCGGGGGGGGGTCACTGAAGCTTTCTTT. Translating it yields CATSPRGGVTEAFF.

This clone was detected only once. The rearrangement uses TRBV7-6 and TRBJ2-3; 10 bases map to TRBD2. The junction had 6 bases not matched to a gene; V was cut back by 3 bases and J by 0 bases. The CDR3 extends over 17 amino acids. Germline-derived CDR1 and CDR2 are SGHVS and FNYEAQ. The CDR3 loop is CASSLEASGGSTDTQYF. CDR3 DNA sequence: TGTGCCAGCAGCTTGGAGGCTAGCGGGGGTAGCACAGATACGCAGTATTTT.

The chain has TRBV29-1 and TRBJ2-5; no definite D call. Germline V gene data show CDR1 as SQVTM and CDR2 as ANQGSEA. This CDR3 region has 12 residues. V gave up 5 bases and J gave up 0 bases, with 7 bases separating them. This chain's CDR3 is CSVLLYQETQYF. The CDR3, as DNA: TGCAGCGTTCTCTTATACCAAGAGACCCAGTACTTC. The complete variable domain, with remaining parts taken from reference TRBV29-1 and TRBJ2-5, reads SAVISQKPSRDICQRGTSLTIQCQVDSQVTMMFWYRQQPGQSLTLIATANQGSEATYESGFVIDKFPISRPNLTFSTLTVSNMSPEDSSIYLCSVLLYQETQYFGPGTRLLVL.

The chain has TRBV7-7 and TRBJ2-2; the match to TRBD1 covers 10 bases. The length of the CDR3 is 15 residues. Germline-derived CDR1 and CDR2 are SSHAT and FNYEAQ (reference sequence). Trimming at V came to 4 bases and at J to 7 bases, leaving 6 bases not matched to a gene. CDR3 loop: CASSSGQGSIGELFF. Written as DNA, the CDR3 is TGTGCCAGCAGCTCGGGACAGGGGAGTATCGGGGAGCTGTTTTTT.

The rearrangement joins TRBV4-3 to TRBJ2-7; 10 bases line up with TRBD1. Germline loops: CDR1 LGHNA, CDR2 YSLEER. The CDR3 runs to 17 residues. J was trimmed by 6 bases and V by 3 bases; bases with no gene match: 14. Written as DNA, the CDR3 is TGCGCCAGCAGCCAGGATTCCACCGGGACAGGGGTCCGCGAGCAGTACTTC. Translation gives CASSQDSTGTGVREQYF.

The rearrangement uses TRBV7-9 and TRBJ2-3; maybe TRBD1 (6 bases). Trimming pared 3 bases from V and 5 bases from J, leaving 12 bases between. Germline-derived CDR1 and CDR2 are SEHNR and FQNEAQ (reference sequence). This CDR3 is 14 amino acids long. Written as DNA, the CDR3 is TGTGCCAGCAGCTTCACAAGACAGGAAGATACGCAGTATTTT. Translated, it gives CASSFTRQEDTQYF.

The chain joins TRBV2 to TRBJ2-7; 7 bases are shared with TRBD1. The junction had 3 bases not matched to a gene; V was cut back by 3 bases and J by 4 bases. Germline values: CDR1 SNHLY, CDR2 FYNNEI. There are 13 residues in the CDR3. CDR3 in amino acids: CASSEGTEYEQYF. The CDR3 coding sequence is TGTGCCAGCAGTGAGGGGACAGAATACGAGCAGTACTTC. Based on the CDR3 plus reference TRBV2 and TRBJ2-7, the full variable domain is EPEVTQTPSHQVTQMGQEVILRCVPISNHLYFYWYRQILGQKVEFLVSFYNNEISEKSEIFDDQFSVERPDGSNFTLKIRSTKLEDSAMYFCASSEGTEYEQYFGPGTRLTVT.

The CDR3 region has the DNA TGTGCCAGCAGTTACAGTTGGCAGGGCGGAAACACCATATATTTT. Translation: CASSYSWQGGNTIYF. The rearrangement links TRBV6-5 to TRBJ1-3; maybe TRBD1 (5 bases). The CDR3 totals 15 residues. The germline V gene encodes CDR1 MNHEY and CDR2 SVGAGI. Deletions cut 2 bases from V and 4 bases from J, with 12 bases between.

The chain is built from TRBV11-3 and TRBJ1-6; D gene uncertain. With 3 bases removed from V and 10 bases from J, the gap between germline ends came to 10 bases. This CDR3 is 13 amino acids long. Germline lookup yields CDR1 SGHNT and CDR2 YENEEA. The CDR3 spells CASSLVPGSPLHF. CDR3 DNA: TGTGCCAGCAGCTTGGTACCGGGGTCACCCCTCCACTTT.

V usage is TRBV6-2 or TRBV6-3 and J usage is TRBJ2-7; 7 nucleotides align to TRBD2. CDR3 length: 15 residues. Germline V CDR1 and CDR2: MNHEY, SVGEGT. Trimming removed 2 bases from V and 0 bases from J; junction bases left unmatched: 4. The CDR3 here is CASSYTGGSSYEQYF. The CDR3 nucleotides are TGTGCCAGCAGTTACACGGGCGGGAGCTCCTACGAGCAGTACTTC.